The entry below gives a single T cell receptor beta chain sequence along with its context. Antigen specificity is unknown. UMI labels and 5' RACE were used to prepare the TRB cDNA libraries. No DNA is given; TCRdb re-called the 5' RACE reads and lists each CDR3 protein once. Its listing shows 85,000 to 120,000 distinct CDR3 sequences. Every CD8+ subset sample held some 300,000 flow-sorted cells, done in triplicate. Phenotypically, naive CD8+ T cells corresponded to CD45RO-CCR7+CD27+CD95-. The source of the sample is a study of CXCR3-negative and CXCR3-positive naive CD8 T cells. About the research overall: Libraries each contributed about 1.5 +/- 0.3 million TRB reads, for about 135 million in total. Study conclusions and caveats: Compared with CXCR3-negative naive cells, CXCR3-positive naive cells showed more hydrophobic TRB CDR3s. Similarly elevated diversity marked both naive subsets, with memory CD8+ cells showing far lower diversity.

Input material: naive CXCR3+ CD8+ T cells from blood. As to subset: CD45RO-CCR7+CD27+CD95- naive CD8+ T cells expressing CXCR3 (TNR3+). The source of this sequence is a human donor in good health. Some clones in this sample may be carry-over from other donors' samples.

Here the CDR3 reads CASSLSRTGDFYEQYF. The V and J genes are TRBV5-5 and TRBJ2-7; the D gene TCRdb calls, TRBD1, cannot be checked with no DNA. In germline, CDR1 is SGHKS, CDR2 YYEKEE (reference sequence). This CDR3 spans 16 amino acids.